The 32 T cell receptor beta chains below were found in one sample sequenced in a study of T cells in Graves' hyperthyroidism and ophthalmopathy. Researchers amplified the TCR beta CDR3 regions from RNA transcripts. TCR CDR3 regions were first amplified by RT-PCR with HTBI primers. One entry per CDR3 protein results from TCRdb running MiXCR on the multiplex PCR reads. The data hold approximately 610,000 distinct CDR3 sequences, with approximately 15% observed a single time. The source material was blood. These receptors originate from a woman under 30 with Graves' hyperthyroidism.

The CDR3, as DNA: TGTGCCACCAGCAGACTGAAGACGGCCGGCTACACCTTC. Translation gives CATSRLKTAGYTF. The rearrangement uses TRBV15 and TRBJ1-2, with no clear D. V lost 2 bases, J lost 8 bases, and 12 bases lay in between. The CDR3 has 13 amino acids. Per germline, CDR1 LNHNV and CDR2 YYDKDF (reference sequence).

The chain uses TRBV7-8 and TRBJ1-3, with TRBD1 as a possible D gene (5 bases). The V gene's germline CDR1 is SGHVS and CDR2 FQNEAQ. V lost 5 bases and J 1 base, leaving 18 bases between the germline ends. The CDR3 has 17 amino acids. Here the CDR3 reads CASSPLRGRGSGNTIYF. For the CDR3, the DNA is TGTGCCAGCAGCCCACTTCGGGGGAGGGGATCTGGAAACACCATATATTTT. Drawing the rest from reference TRBV7-8 and TRBJ1-3, the complete variable domain is GAGVSQSPRYKVAKRGQDVALRCDPISGHVSLFWYQQALGQGPEFLTYFQNEAQLDKSGLPSDRFFAERPEGSVSTLKIQRTQQEDSAVYLCASSPLRGRGSGNTIYFGEGSWLTVV.

This clonotype has a count of ten or more. The V gene is TRBV6-5, the J gene TRBJ1-1; perhaps TRBD1 as D (5 bases). The CDR3 runs 15 residues. Germline V lookup: CDR1 MNHEY, CDR2 SVGAGI. Trimming cost V 0 bases and J 3 bases, with 11 bases left between them. CDR3 in amino acids: CASSYSGQGDTEAFF. CDR3 DNA sequence: TGTGCCAGCAGTTACTCCGGACAAGGGGACACTGAAGCTTTCTTT.

This clonotype was observed many times. V usage is TRBV11-2 and J usage is TRBJ2-1, with 10 bases aligning to TRBD2. Unmatched junction bases numbered 3, after V lost 3 bases and J lost 13 bases. The CDR3 is 12 residues long. Germline values: CDR1 SGHAT, CDR2 FQNNGV. In DNA form, the CDR3 reads TGTGCCAGCAGCTTTAGCGGGGGGCCTCAGTTCTTC. It yields the protein CASSFSGGPQFF.

This clonotype was recorded many times. The chain couples TRBV3-1 to TRBJ1-2; 12 bases are a match to TRBD1. With 3 bases clipped from V and 6 bases from J, the junction kept 8 bases outside the gene matches. The CDR3 length is 16 residues. Looked up from germline, CDR1 is LGHDT and CDR2 is YNNKEL (reference sequence). The CDR3 is CASSHPGTGGADGYTF. For the CDR3, the DNA is TGTGCCAGCAGCCATCCCGGGACAGGGGGCGCGGATGGCTACACCTTC.

This clonotype appeared a few times. V usage is TRBV12-3 or TRBV12-4 and J usage is TRBJ1-2; perhaps TRBD1 as D (5 bases). The CDR3 has 15 residues. V dropped 3 bases and J dropped 0 bases, with 11 bases sitting between them. This CDR3 is CASSFWGKSNYGYTF. The CDR3 nucleotides are TGTGCCAGCAGTTTTTGGGGCAAATCTAACTATGGCTACACCTTC.

In this sample, this clonotype turned up many times. V is TRBV10-1 and J is TRBJ2-7; TRBD2 aligns across 11 bases. This CDR3 comprises 16 residues. Per germline, CDR1 WNHNN and CDR2 SYGVQD (reference sequence). With 4 bases clipped from V and 0 bases from J, the junction kept 5 bases outside the gene matches. The CDR3 DNA is TGCGCCAGCAGTGCCCAGCTAGCGGGAGGCTCCTACGAGCAGTACTTC. Amino acids: CASSAQLAGGSYEQYF.

The V call is TRBV12-3 or TRBV12-4, the J call TRBJ1-1; possible D gene TRBD1, 5 bases. Trimming took 5 bases from V and 1 from J, leaving 20 bases between them. This CDR3 spans 17 amino acids. The CDR3 nucleotides read TGTGCCAGCAGTCGCCATCTTTCAGGGAAAGCGAACACTGAAGCTTTCTTT. The encoded protein is CASSRHLSGKANTEAFF.

This clonotype occurred many times. The chain joins TRBV12-3 or TRBV12-4 to TRBJ2-2, with D maybe TRBD2 (6 bases). V was shortened by 4 bases and J by 2 bases, with 14 bases between the two germline ends. The CDR3 totals 16 residues. The CDR3 here is CASSSGLSINTGELFF. The CDR3 nucleotides read TGTGCCAGCAGTTCGGGACTTTCCATCAACACCGGGGAGCTGTTTTTT.

As to this clonotype: A junction end diverges from the germline sequence, so it may reflect a read error. This rearrangement joins TRBV10-2 to TRBJ2-7; D gene unclear. Germline CDR1 and CDR2: WSHSY and SAAADI. The CDR3 spans 12 residues. The CDR3 loop reads CASSDSIYAQYF. The CDR3 nucleotides read TGCGCCAGCAGTGATAGTATCTACGCGCAGTACTTC.

The V call is TRBV4-3, the J call TRBJ2-3; TRBD1 agrees at 7 bases. Germline V gene lookup returns CDR1 LGHNA and CDR2 YSLEER. The CDR3 length is 17 residues. V lost 5 bases to trimming and J lost 0 bases; unmatched junction nucleotides: 11. The CDR3 loop reads CASSKGTGTASTDTQYF. In DNA form, the CDR3 reads TGCGCCAGCAGCAAAGGGACCGGGACAGCGAGCACAGATACGCAGTATTTT.

This chain joins TRBV20-1 and TRBJ2-1; 10 nucleotides align to TRBD2. The V gene end was trimmed by 5 bases and the J gene end by 1 base; junction bases not matched to a gene: 11. Germline CDR1 and CDR2: DFQATT and SNEGSKA (reference sequence). CDR3 length: 17 amino acids. The CDR3 region has the DNA TGCAGTGCTCCACGAATCTTAGCGGGAGGTTCCTACAATGAGCAGTTCTTC. Translating gives CSAPRILAGGSYNEQFF.

This clonotype appeared a few times. The rearrangement links TRBV29-1 to TRBJ1-1, with D uncertain. Germline assignment: CDR1 SQVTM and CDR2 ANQGSEA. Deletions cut 7 bases from V and 5 bases from J, with 14 bases between. This CDR3 spans 12 amino acids. For the CDR3, the DNA is TGCAGCGCTGAGGATGGAGGGACTGAAGCTTTCTTT. This encodes CSAEDGGTEAFF. The full variable domain, with the rest looked up from reference TRBV29-1 and TRBJ1-1, is SAVISQKPSRDICQRGTSLTIQCQVDSQVTMMFWYRQQPGQSLTLIATANQGSEATYESGFVIDKFPISRPNLTFSTLTVSNMSPEDSSIYLCSAEDGGTEAFFGQGTRLTVV.

The chain recombines TRBV7-6 with TRBJ2-7; no clear D gene. The V and J ends lost 5 bases and 1 base respectively, with 12 bases between them. This CDR3 has 14 amino acids. CDR1 is SGHVS, CDR2 FNYEAQ, per germline. The CDR3 reads CASSITAYSYEQYF. CDR3 nucleotide sequence: TGTGCCAGCAGCATAACAGCATATTCCTACGAGCAGTACTTC.

The genes are TRBV20-1 and TRBJ2-5, with D unresolved. In germline, CDR1 is DFQATT, CDR2 SNEGSKA (reference sequence). This CDR3 is 14 amino acids long. Trimming left V 1 base short and J 5 bases short, with 14 bases between. The chain's CDR3 is CSARAPWTSETQYF. DNA for the CDR3: TGCAGTGCTAGAGCTCCTTGGACGTCCGAGACCCAGTACTTC.

This clonotype has a count of ten or more. This chain links TRBV28 with TRBJ1-1; no clear D gene. Looked up from germline, CDR1 is MDHEN and CDR2 is SYDVKM. Trimming cost V 9 bases and J 4 bases, with 12 bases left between them. The CDR3 spans 12 residues. The CDR3 region has the DNA TGTGCCAGGCTGACCTGGAGCACTGAAGCTTTCTTT. Protein sequence: CARLTWSTEAFF.

This rearrangement joins TRBV20-1 to TRBJ1-5, with 7 bases identical to TRBD1. Germline CDR1 reads DFQATT; CDR2 reads SNEGSKA (reference sequence). This CDR3 has 14 residues. V shed 0 bases, J shed 2 bases, and the junction held 1 base outside the gene matches. CDR3 sequence (DNA): TGCAGTGCTAGAGATCAGGGGGGCAATCAGCCCCAGCATTTT. The encoded protein is CSARDQGGNQPQHF.

The chain employs TRBV20-1 and TRBJ2-2; the match to TRBD2 covers 9 bases. The CDR3 length is 18 residues. CDR1 is DFQATT, CDR2 SNEGSKA, per germline (reference sequence). V dropped 6 bases and J dropped 4; count of bases not matched to a gene: 18. The CDR3: CSADPPSGGRAATGELFF. The CDR3 DNA reads as TGCAGTGCCGATCCCCCCTCGGGCGGGAGGGCCGCCACCGGGGAGCTGTTTTTT.

This clonotype has a count of ten or more. V usage is TRBV20-1 and J usage is TRBJ1-2; 11 positions match TRBD1. Germline V gene data show CDR1 as DFQATT and CDR2 as SNEGSKA (reference sequence). The J segment lost 4 bases and the V segment lost 6 bases, leaving 10 bases of the junction unmatched. There are 15 residues in the CDR3. The CDR3: CSAPNPGTGGYGYTF. The CDR3 DNA reads as TGCAGTGCCCCCAATCCGGGGACAGGGGGCTATGGCTACACCTTC.

The V gene is TRBV29-1, the J gene TRBJ2-5, with D unresolved. V gave up 4 bases and J gave up 5 bases, with 14 bases separating them. CDR3 length equals 13 residues. From germline, CDR1 is SQVTM and CDR2 ANQGSEA. CDR3 bases: TGCAGCGTTGCAGCCCAATATCACGAGACCCAGTACTTC. This encodes CSVAAQYHETQYF.

A few counts support this clonotype. The rearrangement uses TRBV7-2 and TRBJ2-5, with 12 positions matching TRBD2. The CDR3 runs 16 residues. Germline lookup yields CDR1 SGHTA and CDR2 FQGNSA. The V and J ends lost 3 bases and 4 bases, in that order; junction bases with no gene match: 6. The CDR3, as DNA: TGTGCCAGCAGCTTTCGGGCTAGCGGGGGGGGAGAGACCCAGTACTTC. Translating gives CASSFRASGGGETQYF.

Ten or more counts support this clonotype. The chain has TRBV11-1 and TRBJ1-1, with TRBD1 identical over 9 bases. The CDR3 consists of 15 residues. The V segment lost 3 bases and the J segment 5 bases; nucleotides outside the gene matches: 7. Germline lookup yields CDR1 SGHAT and CDR2 FQDESV (reference sequence). The chain's CDR3 is CASSFPGQGKTEAFF. The CDR3 bases are TGTGCCAGCAGCTTTCCGGGACAGGGTAAAACTGAAGCTTTCTTT. The whole variable domain, remainder taken from reference TRBV11-1 and TRBJ1-1, is EAEVAQSPRYKITEKSQAVAFWCDPISGHATLYWYRQILGQGPELLVQFQDESVVDDSQLPKDRFSAERLKGVDSTLKIQPAELGDSAMYLCASSFPGQGKTEAFFGQGTRLTVV.

The chain uses TRBV4-1 and TRBJ1-1, with 8 bases fitting TRBD1. The germline gives CDR1 MGHRA, CDR2 YSYEKL. The V gene end was trimmed by 4 bases and the J gene end by 4 bases; junction bases not matched to a gene: 17. CDR3 size: 18 residues. The CDR3 DNA follows: TGCGCCAGCAGCCGAACCCGGACAGGGAAGGAGGGGAGCACTGAAGCTTTCTTT. Residues: CASSRTRTGKEGSTEAFF.

This clonotype was observed many times. V is TRBV24-1 and J is TRBJ1-1; D is possibly TRBD1 (5 bases). Between the trimmed V and J ends, which lost 4 bases and 8 bases, there was a span of 10 bases. Germline V lookup: CDR1 KGHDR, CDR2 SFDVKD. This CDR3 region has 12 residues. The CDR3 DNA reads TGTGCCACCAGTGACTCCGACAGCGAAGCTTTCTTT. As protein: CATSDSDSEAFF.

The chain is built from TRBV3-1 and TRBJ2-6, with a tentative D call TRBD1 (6 bases). V gave up 1 base and J gave up 1 base, with 17 bases separating them. This CDR3 has 19 residues. CDR1 is LGHDT, CDR2 YNNKEL, per germline (reference sequence). CDR3 sequence (DNA): TGTGCCAGCAGCCAAGTGTCCGGACAGCCCCTTTCTGGGGCCAACGTCCTGACTTTC. The encoded protein is CASSQVSGQPLSGANVLTF.

This clonotype was seen many times. V and J are TRBV11-2 and TRBJ2-5, with D unclear. This CDR3 contains 14 residues. Germline V gene sequence: CDR1 SGHAT, CDR2 FQNNGV. V dropped 7 bases and J dropped 5 bases, with 17 bases sitting between them. The CDR3 region is CASTPSSRWETQYF. CDR3 DNA: TGTGCCAGCACCCCCTCGTCCCGCTGGGAGACCCAGTACTTC.

V and J are TRBV18 and TRBJ2-4, with a possible D match to TRBD1 (5 bases). Germline loops: CDR1 KGHSH, CDR2 LQKENI. This CDR3 has 18 residues. The V and J ends lost 3 bases and 0 bases respectively, with 18 bases between them. This CDR3 is CASSPTRANNLAKNIQYF. The CDR3 DNA follows: TGTGCCAGCTCACCGACCAGGGCCAACAACTTAGCCAAAAACATTCAGTACTTC.

The gene calls are TRBV20-1 and TRBJ2-1, with TRBD1 as a possible D gene (5 bases). V dropped 4 bases and J dropped 2 bases, with 12 bases sitting between them. The CDR3 spans 14 residues. CDR1 is DFQATT and CDR2 is SNEGSKA in the germline V gene (reference sequence). CDR3 sequence: CSATNRSPYNEQFF. CDR3 nucleotides: TGCAGTGCTACAAACAGGTCCCCCTACAATGAGCAGTTCTTC.

The rearrangement uses TRBV6-1 and TRBJ2-3; 9 nucleotides line up with TRBD2. This CDR3 spans 15 amino acids. CDR1 and CDR2 from the germline V gene are MNHNS and SASEGT. Trimming removed 2 bases from V and 5 bases from J; junction bases left unmatched: 5. The DNA of the CDR3 is TGTGCCAGCAGTGAATTAGGACTAGCGTTAGATACGCAGTATTTT. Translation gives CASSELGLALDTQYF.

In this sample, this clonotype turned up a few times. The rearrangement uses TRBV19 and TRBJ1-1, with D tentatively TRBD1 (5 bases). The CDR3 covers 12 residues. Germline CDR1 and CDR2: LNHDA and SQIVND (reference sequence). V lost 7 bases to trimming and J lost 3 bases, with 9 bases between them. Here the CDR3 reads CASNRDDTEAFF. For the CDR3, the DNA is TGTGCCAGTAATAGGGACGACACTGAAGCTTTCTTT.

This clonotype was found many times. V and J are TRBV20-1 and TRBJ1-5, with 7 bases that match TRBD1. Germline loops: CDR1 DFQATT, CDR2 SNEGSKA (reference sequence). This CDR3 spans 13 amino acids. V trimming: 5 bases; J trimming: 3 bases; junction bases outside the gene matches: 4. Here the CDR3 reads CSASTGFNQPQHF. CDR3 in DNA: TGCAGTGCTTCGACAGGGTTCAATCAGCCCCAGCATTTT.

DNA for the CDR3: TGTGCCAGCAGCCGATCAGGGCCATCATTCAACACCATATATTTT. It is translated as CASSRSGPSFNTIYF. The chain links TRBV7-9 to TRBJ1-3, with a tentative D call TRBD1 (5 bases). The CDR3 has 15 amino acids. The V end was cut by 5 bases, the J end by 7 bases, with 18 bases between. Germline V CDR1 and CDR2: SEHNR, FQNEAQ (reference sequence).